This is a list of T cell receptor beta chains from one sample in a study of response to subunit inactivated influenza vaccine. TCRdb reprocessed the RT-PCR reads via MiXCR and lists one record per CDR3 protein. The repertoire has around 490,000 distinct CDR3 sequences, under 9% of them found once; the top ten carry around 13%. The sequencing used PBMCs from blood, collected roughly 24 months after vaccination. These receptors all come from a man in his fifties or sixties who received an inactivated influenza vaccine. Each CDR3 is given with its conserved first and last residue. Fields, in order: D gene, J gene, clone size, V gene, CDR3 protein, CDR3 DNA. D genes are given only for firm matches. Only some rows state a clone size, as once, few, many or a class for expanded clones.

d_call: -
j_call: TRBJ2-1
clone_size: -
v_call: TRBV15
cdr3_aa: CATSRDSDNEQFF
cdr3_nt: TGTGCCACCAGCAGGGACTCTGACAATGAGCAGTTCTTC

d_call: TRBD2
j_call: TRBJ2-1
clone_size: -
v_call: TRBV10-3
cdr3_aa: CAIKSSSGTYNEQFF
cdr3_nt: TGTGCCATCAAGTCCTCTAGCGGGACCTACAATGAGCAGTTCTTC

d_call: TRBD1
j_call: TRBJ2-1
clone_size: few
v_call: TRBV6-1
cdr3_aa: CASSDRGPYNEQFF
cdr3_nt: TGTGCCAGCAGTGACAGGGGGCCCTACAATGAGCAGTTCTTC

d_call: TRBD1
j_call: TRBJ1-1
clone_size: -
v_call: TRBV5-1
cdr3_aa: CPSSTKDRAEAFF
cdr3_nt: TGCCCCAGCAGCACCAAGGACAGGGCTGAAGCTTTCTTT

d_call: -
j_call: TRBJ1-1
clone_size: -
v_call: TRBV10-3
cdr3_aa: CAIHSQQNTEAFF
cdr3_nt: TGTGCCATCCATTCCCAACAGAACACTGAAGCTTTCTTT

d_call: TRBD2
j_call: TRBJ2-5
clone_size: many
v_call: TRBV20-1
cdr3_aa: CSTPEGLAVETQYF
cdr3_nt: TGCAGTACACCGGAGGGACTAGCGGTTGAGACCCAGTACTTC

d_call: -
j_call: TRBJ2-3
clone_size: many
v_call: TRBV7-2
cdr3_aa: CASSLATGSTDTQYF
cdr3_nt: TGTGCCAGCAGCTTAGCCACTGGCAGCACAGATACGCAGTATTTT

d_call: -
j_call: TRBJ2-1
clone_size: -
v_call: TRBV9
cdr3_aa: CASSGGQPLRNEQFF
cdr3_nt: TGTGCCAGCAGCGGTGGACAGCCTCTCAGAAATGAGCAGTTCTTC

d_call: -
j_call: TRBJ2-7
clone_size: -
v_call: TRBV30
cdr3_aa: CAWSRSGDVVGEQYF
cdr3_nt: TGTGCCTGGAGTAGGAGCGGAGACGTAGTGGGCGAGCAGTACTTC

d_call: TRBD1
j_call: TRBJ1-1
clone_size: -
v_call: TRBV19
cdr3_aa: CASSIPVQGVTEAFF
cdr3_nt: TGTGCCAGTAGTATACCCGTACAGGGGGTCACTGAAGCTTTCTTT

d_call: TRBD1
j_call: TRBJ2-7
clone_size: few
v_call: TRBV23-1
cdr3_aa: CASSPVLRQGDYEQYF
cdr3_nt: TGCGCCAGCAGTCCCGTTTTGCGACAGGGGGACTACGAGCAGTACTTC

d_call: -
j_call: TRBJ1-5
clone_size: many
v_call: TRBV20-1
cdr3_aa: CSARDGLNQPQHF
cdr3_nt: TGCAGTGCTAGGGATGGTCTAAATCAGCCCCAGCATTTT

d_call: TRBD2
j_call: TRBJ2-1
clone_size: -
v_call: TRBV29-1
cdr3_aa: CSVEDLREGYNEQFF
cdr3_nt: TGCAGCGTTGAAGATTTGCGGGAGGGGTACAATGAGCAGTTCTTC

d_call: -
j_call: TRBJ2-3
clone_size: many
v_call: TRBV9
cdr3_aa: CASSVAGSDTQYF
cdr3_nt: TGTGCCAGCAGCGTAGCGGGCTCAGATACGCAGTATTTT

d_call: TRBD2
j_call: TRBJ2-7
clone_size: few
v_call: TRBV4-3
cdr3_aa: CASSQDLRGLANYEQYF
cdr3_nt: TGCGCCAGCAGCCAAGATTTGAGAGGACTAGCAAACTACGAGCAGTACTTC

d_call: -
j_call: TRBJ2-5
clone_size: many
v_call: TRBV4-2
cdr3_aa: CASSQEGRSEETQYF
cdr3_nt: TGTGCCAGCAGCCAAGAAGGCAGGTCCGAGGAGACCCAGTACTTC

d_call: TRBD1
j_call: TRBJ1-5
clone_size: many
v_call: TRBV4-2
cdr3_aa: CASSQGQGRHF
cdr3_nt: TGTGCCAGCAGCCAGGGACAGGGGAGACATTTT

d_call: TRBD1
j_call: TRBJ1-1
clone_size: many
v_call: TRBV28
cdr3_aa: CASSSPEGQGAGATEAFF
cdr3_nt: TGTGCCAGCAGTTCCCCAGAGGGACAGGGGGCTGGGGCCACTGAAGCTTTCTTT

d_call: -
j_call: TRBJ2-5
clone_size: many
v_call: TRBV29-1
cdr3_aa: CSVDKLPVQETQYF
cdr3_nt: TGCAGCGTTGATAAGTTGCCAGTACAAGAGACCCAGTACTTC

d_call: TRBD1
j_call: TRBJ1-6
clone_size: many
v_call: TRBV6-1
cdr3_aa: CASSPGQGTYNSPLHF
cdr3_nt: TGTGCCAGCAGCCCTGGACAGGGTACTTATAATTCACCCCTCCACTTT

d_call: TRBD1
j_call: TRBJ1-1
clone_size: few
v_call: TRBV29-1
cdr3_aa: CSVEAGQGTEAFF
cdr3_nt: TGCAGCGTTGAGGCGGGACAGGGCACTGAAGCTTTCTTT

d_call: -
j_call: TRBJ2-7
clone_size: few
v_call: TRBV2
cdr3_aa: CASSPREAIGYEQYF
cdr3_nt: TGTGCCAGCAGTCCCCGGGAAGCTATAGGATACGAGCAGTACTTC

d_call: TRBD2
j_call: TRBJ2-1
clone_size: few
v_call: TRBV9
cdr3_aa: CASSPASGPRVHEQFF
cdr3_nt: TGTGCCAGCAGCCCCGCTAGCGGACCCCGGGTACATGAGCAGTTCTTC

d_call: -
j_call: TRBJ2-3
clone_size: -
v_call: TRBV9
cdr3_aa: CASSPGGSVADTQYF
cdr3_nt: TGTGCCAGCAGCCCAGGGGGGTCGGTGGCAGATACGCAGTATTTT

d_call: -
j_call: TRBJ1-1
clone_size: few
v_call: TRBV6-6
cdr3_aa: CASSYRRVEAFF
cdr3_nt: TGTGCCAGCAGTTACCGGCGAGTAGAAGCTTTCTTT

d_call: -
j_call: TRBJ2-7
clone_size: -
v_call: TRBV30
cdr3_aa: CAWTQDGKQYF
cdr3_nt: TGTGCCTGGACCCAGGACGGAAAGCAGTACTTC

d_call: TRBD1
j_call: TRBJ1-2
clone_size: few
v_call: TRBV11-2
cdr3_aa: CASSSGTDLVYGYTF
cdr3_nt: TGTGCCAGCAGCTCAGGGACAGACCTTGTGTATGGCTACACCTTC

d_call: TRBD2
j_call: TRBJ2-3
clone_size: many
v_call: TRBV29-1
cdr3_aa: CSVHGLVVDTQYF
cdr3_nt: TGCAGCGTTCACGGACTAGTTGTAGATACGCAGTATTTT

d_call: -
j_call: TRBJ1-4
clone_size: many
v_call: TRBV9
cdr3_aa: CASSVDATNEKLFF
cdr3_nt: TGTGCCAGCAGCGTGGACGCAACTAATGAAAAACTGTTTTTT

d_call: TRBD2
j_call: TRBJ2-7
clone_size: -
v_call: TRBV7-2
cdr3_aa: CASSSLGLAGLEQYF
cdr3_nt: TGTGCCAGCAGTTCCCTTGGACTAGCGGGGCTCGAGCAGTACTTC

d_call: -
j_call: TRBJ2-4
clone_size: -
v_call: TRBV18
cdr3_aa: CASSPQGRTKNIQYF
cdr3_nt: TGTGCCAGCTCACCTCAGGGGCGTACCAAAAACATTCAGTACTTC

d_call: -
j_call: TRBJ1-1
clone_size: -
v_call: TRBV6-1
cdr3_aa: CASSRVAEAFF
cdr3_nt: TGTGCCAGCAGTCGAGTCGCTGAAGCTTTCTTT

d_call: -
j_call: TRBJ2-7
clone_size: few
v_call: TRBV4-3
cdr3_aa: CASSQAQGWGEQYF
cdr3_nt: TGCGCCAGCAGCCAAGCACAGGGTTGGGGCGAGCAGTACTTC

d_call: -
j_call: TRBJ2-4
clone_size: -
v_call: TRBV12-3/TRBV12-4
cdr3_aa: CASSLFHVGLGAKNIQYF
cdr3_nt: TGTGCCAGCAGTTTATTTCATGTAGGGCTGGGAGCCAAAAACATTCAGTACTTC

d_call: -
j_call: TRBJ2-2
clone_size: few
v_call: TRBV20-1
cdr3_aa: CSARDVTNTGELFF
cdr3_nt: TGCAGTGCTAGAGATGTGACGAACACCGGGGAGCTGTTTTTT

d_call: TRBD1
j_call: TRBJ2-3
clone_size: few
v_call: TRBV28
cdr3_aa: CASSFEGKRGPFTDTQYF
cdr3_nt: TGTGCCAGCAGTTTTGAGGGTAAAAGGGGGCCTTTCACAGATACGCAGTATTTT

d_call: -
j_call: TRBJ1-4
clone_size: few
v_call: TRBV27
cdr3_aa: CASSLLFGEKLFF
cdr3_nt: TGTGCCAGCAGTTTATTATTTGGTGAAAAACTGTTTTTT

d_call: -
j_call: TRBJ1-2
clone_size: few
v_call: TRBV10-3
cdr3_aa: CAISGSEPYGYTF
cdr3_nt: TGTGCCATCAGTGGGTCAGAGCCCTATGGCTACACCTTC

d_call: -
j_call: TRBJ2-7
clone_size: -
v_call: TRBV5-1
cdr3_aa: CASSSSGVTGEQYF
cdr3_nt: TGCGCCAGCAGCTCCTCCGGGGTGACGGGCGAGCAGTACTTC

d_call: TRBD2
j_call: TRBJ2-7
clone_size: many
v_call: TRBV6-1
cdr3_aa: CASSEERGSYEQYF
cdr3_nt: TGTGCCAGCAGTGAAGAGCGGGGTTCCTACGAGCAGTACTTC

d_call: -
j_call: TRBJ2-7
clone_size: few
v_call: TRBV6-5
cdr3_aa: CASSYWAGLNEQYF
cdr3_nt: TGTGCCAGCAGTTACTGGGCAGGGTTAAACGAGCAGTACTTC

d_call: -
j_call: TRBJ2-3
clone_size: many
v_call: TRBV4-1
cdr3_aa: CASSRTRGPLTDTQYF
cdr3_nt: TGCGCCAGCAGCCGAACTAGGGGACCCCTCACAGATACGCAGTATTTT

d_call: -
j_call: TRBJ1-6
clone_size: -
v_call: TRBV5-6
cdr3_aa: CASSRGRRYNSPLHF
cdr3_nt: TGTGCCAGCAGCAGGGGCCGTAGGTATAATTCACCCCTCCACTTT

d_call: -
j_call: TRBJ2-1
clone_size: many
v_call: TRBV12-3/TRBV12-4
cdr3_aa: CASSPLNGVSYNEQFF
cdr3_nt: TGTGCCAGCAGTCCGTTGAATGGGGTCTCCTACAATGAGCAGTTCTTC

d_call: TRBD1
j_call: TRBJ2-2
clone_size: -
v_call: TRBV5-5
cdr3_aa: CASSLWTGAAGELFF
cdr3_nt: TGTGCCAGCAGCTTGTGGACAGGGGCGGCCGGGGAGCTGTTTTTT